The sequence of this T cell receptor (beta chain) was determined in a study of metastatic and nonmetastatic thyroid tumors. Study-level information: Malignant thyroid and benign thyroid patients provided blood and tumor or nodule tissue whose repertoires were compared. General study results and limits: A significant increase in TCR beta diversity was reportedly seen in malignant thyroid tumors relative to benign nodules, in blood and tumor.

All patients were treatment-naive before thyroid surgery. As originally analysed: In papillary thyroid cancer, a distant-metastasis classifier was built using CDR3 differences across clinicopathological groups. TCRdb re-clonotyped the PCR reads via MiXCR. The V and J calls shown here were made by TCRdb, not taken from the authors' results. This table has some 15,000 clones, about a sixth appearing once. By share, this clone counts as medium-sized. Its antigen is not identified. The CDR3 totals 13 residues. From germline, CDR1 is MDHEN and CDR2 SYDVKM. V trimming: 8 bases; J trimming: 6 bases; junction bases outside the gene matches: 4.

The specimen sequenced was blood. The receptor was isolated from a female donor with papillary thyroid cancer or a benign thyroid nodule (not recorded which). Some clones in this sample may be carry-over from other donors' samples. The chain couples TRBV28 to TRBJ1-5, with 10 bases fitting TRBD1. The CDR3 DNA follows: TGTGCCAGCGACAGGGGGCGCGGTCAGCCCCAGCATTTT. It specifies CASDRGRGQPQHF.